This entry lists 5 T cell receptor beta chains sequenced from one sample in a study of Ad26.COV2.S vaccination and SARS-CoV-2 variants. Specified treatment: around 19 received Ad26.COV2.S at low or high dose, single or two shots; roughly five received placebo; per-sample allocation not given. At day 63 after the first vaccine or placebo injection, samples were drawn. Produced via immunoSEQ multiplex PCR; TCRdb's table is partial and in-frame only. This sample has roughly 700,000 clones, with around 89% found just once. The sequenced sample was peripheral blood, obtained in a trial of Ad26.COV2.S vaccine versus placebo. The receptors stem from a person aged 18-65 years who received the Ad26.COV2.S COVID-19 vaccine or a placebo.

This chain links TRBV14 with TRBJ2-2; TRBD2 agrees at 11 bases. The CDR3 spans 13 residues. The ends lost 3 bases at V and 15 bases at J; junction bases unmatched: 6. Per the germline V gene, CDR1 is SGHDN and CDR2 is FVKESK. CDR3 in amino acids: CASSHPTSGGLFF. CDR3 DNA sequence: TGTGCCAGCAGCCACCCCACTAGCGGGGGTTTGTTTTTT. The whole variable domain, remainder taken from reference TRBV14 and TRBJ2-2, is EAGVTQFPSHSVIEKGQTVTLRCDPISGHDNLYWYRRVMGKEIKFLLHFVKESKQDESGMPNNRFLAERTGGTYSTLKVQPAELEDSGVYFCASSHPTSGGLFFGEGSRLTVL.

This chain connects TRBV6-5 to TRBJ1-6, with D possibly being TRBD1 (5 bases). V was trimmed by 0 bases and J by 9 bases, leaving 6 bases between them. Germline values: CDR1 MNHEY, CDR2 SVGAGI. This CDR3 contains 13 residues. The CDR3 sequence is CASSYSGTSPLHF. In nucleotides, the CDR3 is TGTGCCAGCAGTTACTCGGGGACTTCACCCCTCCACTTT.

The J gene is TRBJ1-2, the V gene TRBV30, with D unclear. Deletions cut 8 bases from V and 6 bases from J, with 13 bases between. The CDR3 sequence is 11 residues long. CDR1 is GTSNPN, CDR2 SVGIG, per germline (reference sequence). The CDR3 region is CASHSGDGYTF. In DNA form, the CDR3 reads TGTGCCAGCCACTCCGGGGATGGCTACACCTTC.

The chain links TRBV6-1 to TRBJ2-6; 7 positions match TRBD1. The CDR3 loop spans 16 amino acids. Germline assignment: CDR1 MNHNS and CDR2 SASEGT. Trimming cost V 5 bases and J 2 bases; bases outside gene matches: 6. The CDR3 loop is CASSKETGAGANVLTF. In nucleotides, the CDR3 is TGTGCCAGCAGTAAAGAAACAGGGGCTGGGGCCAACGTCCTGACTTTC.

This chain connects TRBV6-5 to TRBJ2-7, with D maybe TRBD1 (6 bases). The V gene's germline CDR1 is MNHEY and CDR2 SVGAGI. Trimming shortened V by 6 bases and J by 0 bases, and 12 bases separated the two germline ends. This CDR3 contains 14 residues. The CDR3 loop reads CASSRQGTSYEQYF. The CDR3 DNA follows: TGTGCCAGCAGCCGCCAGGGGACCTCCTACGAGCAGTACTTC.